This TCR beta chain comes out of a study of blood T cells in healthy people across ages. The CDR3 is 14 residues long. Trimming removed 8 bases from V and 3 bases from J, with 16 bases in between. Germline assignment: CDR1 MNHEY and CDR2 SVGEGT. A J-beta primer mix and a sample-barcoded 5' primer were used in a second PCR of roughly 6 to 11 cycles. All samples yielded 3 million or more CDR3-containing paired-end reads. TCRdb re-called the 5' RACE reads through MiXCR, storing one row per CDR3 protein. This sample has 1.5 million to 2 million distinct CDR3 sequences; about 39% occur once, and the top ten carry 20% to 25%.

Sequencing was performed on blood. This clonotype was obtained from a human donor in good health. V usage is TRBV6-2 or TRBV6-3 and J usage is TRBJ1-2, with a weak D call TRBD1 (5 bases). The CDR3 region is CASGSRVLDYGYTF. The CDR3 coding sequence is TGTGCCAGCGGATCCAGGGTCTTAGACTATGGCTACACCTTC.